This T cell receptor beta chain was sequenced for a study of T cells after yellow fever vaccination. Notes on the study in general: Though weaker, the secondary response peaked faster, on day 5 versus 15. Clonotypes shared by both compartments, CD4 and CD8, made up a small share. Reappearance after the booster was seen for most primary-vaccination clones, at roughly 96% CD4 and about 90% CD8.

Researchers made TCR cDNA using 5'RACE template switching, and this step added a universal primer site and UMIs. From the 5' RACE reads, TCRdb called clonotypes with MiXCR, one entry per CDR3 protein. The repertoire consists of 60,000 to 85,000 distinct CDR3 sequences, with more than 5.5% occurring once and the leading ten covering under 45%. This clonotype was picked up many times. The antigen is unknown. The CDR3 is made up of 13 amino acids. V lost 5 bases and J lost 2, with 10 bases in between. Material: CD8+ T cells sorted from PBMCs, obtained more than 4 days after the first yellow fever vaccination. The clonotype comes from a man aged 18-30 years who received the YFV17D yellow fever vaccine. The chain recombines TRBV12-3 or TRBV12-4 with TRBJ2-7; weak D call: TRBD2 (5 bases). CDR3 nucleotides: TGTGCCAGCAGTAGAGGGCCGACCTACGAGCAGTACTTC. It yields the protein CASSRGPTYEQYF.